What follows are 21 T cell receptor beta chains derived from one specimen sequenced in a study of cytomegalovirus exposure and HLA in healthy donors. It was with 60 Vbeta and 13 Jbeta primers that the PCR ran. Method: immunoSEQ multiplex PCR; TCRdb's copy keeps in-frame clones and lacks some. The sample has about 160,000 clones, approximately 78% seen once. Material for sequencing was PBMCs. All receptors come from a male donor in good health and CMV-seronegative.

The V and J genes are TRBV13 and TRBJ2-7, with D perhaps matching TRBD2 (6 bases). The CDR3 spans 14 residues. Trimming cost V 5 bases and J 1 base, with 12 bases left between them. Per germline, CDR1 PRHDT and CDR2 FYEKMQ (reference sequence). This CDR3 reads CASSEMGLSYEQYF. DNA for the CDR3: TGTGCCAGCAGCGAAATGGGACTTTCCTACGAGCAGTACTTC.

The chain combines TRBV27 with TRBJ1-5; TRBD1 aligns across 7 bases. Trimming took 6 bases from V and 3 from J; bases not matched to a gene: 11. CDR3 length: 16 residues. Looked up from germline, CDR1 is MNHEY and CDR2 is SMNVEV (reference sequence). The CDR3 DNA sequence: TGTGCCAGCAGACCCTTCGACAGGGTTGACAATCAGCCCCAGCATTTT. Translating it yields CASRPFDRVDNQPQHF.

This chain links TRBV27 with TRBJ1-3; no clear D gene. The CDR3 runs to 12 residues. Trimming shortened V by 6 bases and J by 4 bases, and 7 bases separated the two germline ends. Germline-derived CDR1 and CDR2 are MNHEY and SMNVEV (reference sequence). The CDR3 here is CASSSPGNTIYF. CDR3 coding DNA: TGTGCCAGCAGCTCCCCCGGAAACACCATATATTTT.

Points on this clone: The same CDR3 is also encoded by other DNA sequences in this sample. V gene TRBV5-1 combines with J gene TRBJ2-3; 8 nucleotides match TRBD2. V gave up 1 base and J gave up 1 base; unmatched junction bases: 2. CDR1 and CDR2 (germline): SGHRS, YFSETQ. The CDR3 covers 15 residues. The CDR3 DNA is TGCGCCAGCAGCTTGCGGGGACTAGGCACAGATACGCAGTATTTT. This codes for CASSLRGLGTDTQYF.

The chain couples TRBV6-4 to TRBJ1-1; no definite D call. The CDR3 is 15 residues long. Germline-derived CDR1 and CDR2 are MRHNA and SNTAGT. Trimming removed 4 bases at V and 1 base at J, with 13 bases between. CDR3 loop: CASSGMGRSNTEAFF. Here the CDR3 DNA reads TGTGCCAGCAGTGGTATGGGGAGGTCGAACACTGAAGCTTTCTTT.

The rearrangement joins TRBV7-8 to TRBJ2-7, with D possibly being TRBD2 (5 bases). The CDR3 contains 18 residues. Germline V gene lookup returns CDR1 SGHVS and CDR2 FQNEAQ. V was shortened by 5 bases and J by 2 bases, with 25 bases between the two germline ends. CDR3 region: CASSVESGVGVGPYEQYF. CDR3 nucleotide sequence: TGTGCCAGCAGCGTTGAATCGGGCGTCGGGGTCGGACCCTACGAGCAGTACTTC.

The V call is TRBV18, the J call TRBJ2-1, with 9 bases matching TRBD2. The germline V gene has CDR1 KGHSH and CDR2 LQKENI. The CDR3 is 13 residues long. J was trimmed by 8 bases and V by 6 bases; bases with no gene match: 5. The CDR3: CASSPRTSDEQFF. CDR3 DNA: TGTGCCAGCTCCCCCCGGACTAGCGATGAGCAGTTCTTC.

This clone was seen a few times. J is TRBJ2-1 and V is TRBV11-3; 12 bases match TRBD2. The CDR3 extends over 16 amino acids. Germline CDR1 SGHNT, CDR2 YENEEA. With 5 bases clipped from V and 5 bases from J, the junction kept 7 bases outside the gene matches. The CDR3, as DNA: TGTGCCAGCAGCCCCGGACTAGCGGGGATCAACAATGAGCAGTTCTTC. It is translated as CASSPGLAGINNEQFF.

CDR3 loop: CSGQSSIALGHHGYEQFF. The DNA of the CDR3 is TGCAGCGGGCAGAGTTCGATTGCCCTGGGACACCATGGGTATGAGCAGTTCTTC. The V gene is TRBV29-1, the J gene TRBJ2-1; TRBD1 might be the D (6 bases). The CDR3 has 18 residues. Germline lookup yields CDR1 SQVTM and CDR2 ANQGSEA. Trimming took off 7 bases at V and 8 bases at J, with 33 bases between the two ends.

V gene TRBV7-6 combines with J gene TRBJ2-7; 9 nucleotides align to TRBD1. Germline CDR1 and CDR2: SGHVS and FNYEAQ. This CDR3 is 17 amino acids long. V was pared by 5 bases and J by 6 bases, with 17 bases of the junction left unmatched. The CDR3 region is CASSLIPSGTGIREQYF. In DNA, the CDR3 is TGTGCCAGCAGCCTAATACCATCCGGGACAGGGATCCGCGAGCAGTACTTC. Using reference TRBV7-6 and TRBJ2-7 for the parts outside the CDR3, the full variable domain is GAGVSQSPRYKVTKRGQDVALRCDPISGHVSLYWYRQALGQGPEFLTYFNYEAQQDKSGLPNDRFSAERPEGSISTLTIQRTEQRDSAMYRCASSLIPSGTGIREQYFGPGTRLTVT.

V and J are TRBV4-1 and TRBJ2-7, with TRBD1 matching 8 bases. V trimming: 1 base; J trimming: 5 bases; junction bases outside the gene matches: 7. CDR3 length: 15 amino acids. From germline, CDR1 is MGHRA and CDR2 YSYEKL. The CDR3 sequence: CASSQGRQGSHEQYF. CDR3 coding DNA: TGCGCCAGCAGCCAAGGCCGACAGGGGAGCCACGAGCAGTACTTC.

The chain carries TRBV6-5 and TRBJ2-1; D uncertain. CDR1 and CDR2 (germline): MNHEY, SVGAGI. This CDR3 comprises 14 residues. Trimming took off 5 bases at V and 0 bases at J, with 8 bases between the two ends. This chain's CDR3 is CASSQRVSYNEQFF. Written as DNA, the CDR3 is TGTGCCAGCAGTCAGCGAGTCTCCTACAATGAGCAGTTCTTC.

The rearrangement joins TRBV4-1 to TRBJ2-1; TRBD2 matches 8 bases. V trimming: 3 bases; J trimming: 0 bases; junction bases outside the gene matches: 7. CDR1 is MGHRA, CDR2 YSYEKL, per germline. The CDR3 has 17 residues. CDR3 in amino acids: CASSQDPGTSSYNEQFF. The CDR3 DNA reads TGCGCCAGCAGCCAGGACCCCGGGACTAGCTCCTACAATGAGCAGTTCTTC.

This rearrangement joins TRBV10-3 to TRBJ1-2; 10 bases agree with TRBD1. The CDR3 contains 14 residues. The trim removed 4 bases at V and 4 bases at J, leaving 3 bases unmatched. CDR1 is ENHRY, CDR2 SYGVKD, per germline. The DNA for the CDR3 is TGTGCCATCAGTGGACAGGGGGCGGGCTATGGCTACACCTTC. It is translated as CAISGQGAGYGYTF.

The chain links TRBV2 to TRBJ2-5, with 13 bases that match TRBD2. The trim removed 5 bases at V and 1 base at J, leaving 7 bases unmatched. This CDR3 region has 17 residues. Germline V CDR1 and CDR2: SNHLY, FYNNEI. CDR3 amino acids: CASSFRLAGGFQETQYF. For the CDR3, the DNA is TGTGCCAGCAGTTTCCGACTAGCGGGGGGTTTCCAAGAGACCCAGTACTTC.

V usage is TRBV19 and J usage is TRBJ2-2; 10 positions agree with TRBD1. Germline V gene sequence: CDR1 LNHDA, CDR2 SQIVND (reference sequence). The CDR3 sequence is 17 residues long. The ends lost 3 bases at V and 5 bases at J; junction bases unmatched: 9. CDR3 nucleotides: TGTGCCAGTAGTATTTGGGACAGGGGAGCGGGAACCGGGGAGCTGTTTTTT. Residues: CASSIWDRGAGTGELFF.

The rearrangement uses TRBV28 and TRBJ2-5, with 9 bases aligning to TRBD1. The V gene's germline CDR1 is MDHEN and CDR2 SYDVKM. The CDR3 is 14 amino acids. The J segment lost 6 bases and the V segment lost 6 bases, leaving 8 bases of the junction unmatched. CDR3 sequence (DNA): TGTGCCAGCAGACAGACGGGACAGGGAAAGACCCAGTACTTC. Translation gives CASRQTGQGKTQYF.

This clone has only a few counts. The chain combines TRBV7-9 with TRBJ1-5, with D uncertain. The CDR3 has 14 amino acids. CDR1 and CDR2 (germline): SEHNR, FQNEAQ (reference sequence). The V end lost 4 bases, the J end lost 1 base, and 8 bases lay between the germline ends. The CDR3 is CASSSPGSNQPQHF. For the CDR3, the DNA is TGTGCCAGCAGCTCGCCGGGGAGCAATCAGCCCCAGCATTTT.

This sequence joins TRBV5-6 and TRBJ2-1, with TRBD2 matching 9 bases. After removal of 0 bases from V and 4 bases from J, the junction contained 5 bases not matched to a gene. Germline loops: CDR1 SGHDT, CDR2 YYEEEE. The CDR3 runs to 16 residues. CDR3 bases: TGTGCCAGCAGCTTGGGCTCGCTAGCGGGGTACAATGAGCAGTTCTTC. Translating it yields CASSLGSLAGYNEQFF.

This sequence joins TRBV9 and TRBJ2-7; 9 nucleotides match TRBD2. J was trimmed by 4 bases and V by 3 bases; bases with no gene match: 17. Germline V gene sequence: CDR1 SGDLS, CDR2 YYNGEE. CDR3 size: 18 residues. The CDR3 protein is CASSAPLSPSGVHYEQYF. CDR3 DNA sequence: TGTGCCAGCAGCGCCCCCCTGTCCCCTAGCGGGGTGCATTACGAGCAGTACTTC.

This clone was detected once. The germline gene is not matched at one end of the junction; a read error may be the cause. The V and J genes are TRBV27 and TRBJ2-1; 9 bases map to TRBD2. Germline CDR1 and CDR2: MNHEY and SMNVEV (reference sequence). The CDR3 length is 14 residues. The CDR3 DNA is TGTGCCAGCAGTTTTGTCTCTAGCGGGGTCAACCCGGTCTTC. This encodes CASSFVSSGVNPVF.